This T cell receptor beta chain was obtained from a study of T-cell memory formation after mild COVID-19 (dated by TCRdb to about 2021). About the study as a whole: Most TCR sequence clusters were specific to one of the two donors. The cohort was made up of two young adult volunteers, one female and one male, who were previously healthy. In two donors, T-cell clones that expanded and contracted after mild COVID-19 were followed by sequencing TCRalpha and TCRbeta repertoires longitudinally. What the study reported, not specific to this receptor: Contracting CD4+ clones turned up mainly in the CM and EM memory subsets, whereas EMRA was where CD8+ clones were enriched. Some responding clones were found in pre-infection memory, which suggests that pre-existing cross-reactive memory T cells took part in the SARS-CoV-2 response. SARS-CoV-2 specificity of the second-wave clones peaking on day 37 was not confirmed. Balanced CD4/CD8 phenotypes were observed for clones contracting from day 15 to 85, whereas a bias towards CD4+ was observed for a second wave of clones expanding from day 15 to 37. Only a couple of mild cases were covered by the study, and larger cohorts that include severe cases with pre-infection samples were considered necessary.

PBMCs were isolated by Ficoll-Paque density gradient centrifugation. Sequencing was performed on an Illumina NovaSeq 6000. Using 5'RACE with constant-segment primers, TCRalpha and TCRbeta cDNA libraries were constructed, with sample barcodes and unique molecular identifiers added in the process. RNA was extracted from every sample with Trizol reagent. Amplification of the libraries took two PCR steps, and the second step added a second sample barcode plus Illumina TruSeq adapters. The libraries were sequenced on an Illumina NovaSeq using 2 x 150 bp paired-end reads. The published analysis was carried out like this. With migec v1.2.7, reads were demultiplexed and then collapsed into UMI-guided consensus sequences. Using mixcr v2.1.11, the UMI consensuses were aligned to TRA and TRB V and J templates and assembled into clonotypes. A clonotype was counted as expanded or contracted only when both edgeR and NoisET called the clonotype significant, with the noise models trained on biological replicates. For edgeR calls, the thresholds were a false discovery rate-adjusted p below 0.01 and a log2 fold-change of 1. As an exploratory analysis of dynamics, max-normalized trajectories of the 1000 most abundant clonotypes were examined with PCA combined with hierarchical clustering. The CD4 or CD8 phenotype of responding clones was assigned using the separately sequenced CD4+ and CD8+ repertoires. Starting from the raw public reads, TCRdb applied fastp trimming at Q25, assembled clones with MiXCR and retained in-frame beta chains. Here each entry gathers all rows of one CDR3 protein and keeps the most common genes and DNA. Clone size and V and J calls follow TCRdb, not the original study. In all, the sample holds some 330,000 distinct CDR3 sequences, and over 20% of those were seen once. Jointly, the top ten make up around 13% of the sample.

Germline trimming: 2 bases from V, 6 bases from J; junction bases outside gene matches: 13. Spanning cysteine to phenylalanine, the CDR3 consists of 17 amino acids. CDR3 DNA is the only sequence kept; it has 51 bases, read in frame from the first base. Via the germline V gene (reference sequence), CDR1 is SSHAT and CDR2 FNYEAQ. This clonotype was seen ten or more times. This receptor's antigen is unknown. No per-base quality is available; no much larger clone lies one base away. Sequencing was performed on PBMCs or a T cell subset sorted from them (not recorded which). The sequence links TRBV7-7 to TRBJ2-7; 10 bases in the junction line up with TRBD1. The clonotype comes from an adult woman who had mild COVID-19 (a few samples of this study predate the infection). The sample titles of this study are shuffled in the database, so cell type and time point are left out; the donor was told from shared clones. The DNA sequence is as follows: TGTGCCAGCAGCTTAACTCCCCCGGGACAGGGGACACCCGAGCAGTACTTC. The encoded protein is CASSLTPPGQGTPEQYF.